Listed below are T cell receptor beta chains from one sample, sequenced in a study of T cell repertoires in cytomegalovirus infection. What these receptors recognize is not known. TCRdb re-called the reads through MiXCR, storing one row per CDR3 protein. The sample lists 84,000 or so distinct CDR3 sequences, around half seen once, with approximately 93% in the top ten. This sample comprised CD8+ T cells from cultured PBMCs, obtained from culture after CMV antigen stimulation. The receptors shown here come from a human donor in good health (CMV status not recorded). Some clones in this sample may be carry-over from other donors' samples. CDR3s include the opening cysteine and the closing phenylalanine or tryptophan. The D gene is left open where the match is weak. Rows give clone size only sometimes, using once, few, many, or a class for an expanded clone.

V	size	J	D	CDR3	DNA
TRBV7-6	-	TRBJ2-7	TRBD1	CASSLADGTGASEHYF	TGTGCCAGCAGCTTAGCGGATGGGACAGGCGCATCCGAGCACTACTTC
TRBV13	-	TRBJ1-2	-	CASNPVGANYGYTF	TGTGCCAGCAACCCCGTCGGGGCTAACTATGGCTACACCTTC
TRBV7-9	few	TRBJ2-7	TRBD1	CASSLGTGALGEQYF	TGTGCCAGCAGCTTAGGGACAGGGGCCCTCGGGGAGCAGTACTTC
TRBV7-3	-	TRBJ2-3	-	CASSPTGRSSTDTQYF	TGTGCCAGCAGCCCGACAGGACGCTCTAGCACAGATACGCAGTATTTT
TRBV19	-	TRBJ2-7	TRBD2	CASSLTSEDYEQYF	TGTGCCAGTAGCCTGACTAGCGAGGACTACGAGCAGTACTTC
TRBV28	many	TRBJ2-7	-	CASTRTHLDYEQYF	TGTGCCAGCACCCGCACCCACCTCGACTACGAGCAGTACTTC
TRBV18	-	TRBJ2-7	-	CASSSTGSSYEQYF	TGTGCCAGCTCATCAACAGGGAGCTCCTACGAGCAGTACTTC
TRBV5-6	-	TRBJ1-2	TRBD1	CASSLGLDDRGNGYTF	TGTGCCAGCAGCTTAGGCCTCGACGACAGGGGAAATGGCTACACCTTC
TRBV5-6	few	TRBJ2-7	TRBD2	CASSSPGLAGILSYEQYF	TGTGCCAGCAGCTCGCCGGGACTAGCGGGAATCCTATCCTACGAGCAGTACTTC
TRBV20-1	-	TRBJ1-2	-	CSGGPSGYTF	TGCAGTGGGGGACCCAGTGGCTACACCTTC
TRBV7-8	few	TRBJ2-7	TRBD2	CASSPGTSGKYEQYF	TGTGCCAGCAGCCCCGGGACTAGCGGGAAATACGAGCAGTACTTC
TRBV12-5	-	TRBJ1-5	-	CASGLALYSNQPQHF	TGTGCTAGTGGTTTGGCGCTATACAGCAATCAGCCCCAGCATTTT